Listed below are T cell receptor beta chains from one sample, sequenced in a study of control samples from healthy donors and cancer patients. TCRdb keeps only in-frame clones here, not all; method: immunoSEQ multiplex PCR. The data show 74,000 or so clones, with about 88% seen just once and 6.5% to 8.5% held by the top ten. Material for sequencing was blood. These receptors all stem from a man between 45 and 60 years old in good health. Each CDR3 is given with its conserved first and last residue. The order of the fields is J gene, D gene, V gene, clone size, CDR3 protein, CDR3 DNA. D genes are given only for firm matches. Where a row states a size, it is once, few, many or the class of an expanded clone; other rows omit it.

J gene: TRBJ2-1; D gene: TRBD1; V gene: TRBV6-2/TRBV6-3; clone size: NA; CDR3 protein: CASSLGQISYNEQFF; CDR3 DNA: TGTGCCAGCAGTTTGGGACAGATTTCCTACAATGAGCAGTTCTTC
J gene: TRBJ2-1; D gene: TRBD2; V gene: TRBV5-6; clone size: NA; CDR3 protein: CASSETSGGPNNEQFF; CDR3 DNA: TGTGCCAGCAGCGAAACTAGCGGGGGGCCAAACAATGAGCAGTTCTTC
J gene: TRBJ2-7; D gene: NA; V gene: TRBV30; clone size: NA; CDR3 protein: CAWADSVLDEQYF; CDR3 DNA: TGTGCCTGGGCAGACAGCGTCTTGGACGAGCAGTACTTC
J gene: TRBJ2-7; D gene: NA; V gene: TRBV2; clone size: NA; CDR3 protein: CASSASANEQYF; CDR3 DNA: TGTGCCAGCAGTGCTAGCGCCAACGAGCAGTACTTC
J gene: TRBJ2-7; D gene: NA; V gene: TRBV9; clone size: NA; CDR3 protein: CASSARDGSNEQYF; CDR3 DNA: TGTGCCAGCAGCGCTAGGGACGGCTCTAACGAGCAGTACTTC
J gene: TRBJ2-3; D gene: NA; V gene: TRBV29-1; clone size: NA; CDR3 protein: CSVDAPDTDTQYF; CDR3 DNA: TGCAGCGTTGATGCTCCGGACACAGATACGCAGTATTTT
J gene: TRBJ2-7; D gene: TRBD2; V gene: TRBV30; clone size: NA; CDR3 protein: CACNGGVSPYEQYF; CDR3 DNA: TGTGCCTGCAATGGGGGGGTCTCCCCCTACGAGCAGTACTTC
J gene: TRBJ1-6; D gene: TRBD1; V gene: TRBV2; clone size: NA; CDR3 protein: CASSLQGQANNSPLHF; CDR3 DNA: TGTGCCAGCAGTCTACAAGGACAGGCCAATAATTCACCCCTCCACTTT
J gene: TRBJ2-7; D gene: TRBD1; V gene: TRBV10-3; clone size: NA; CDR3 protein: CAISQAITPGQAYEQYF; CDR3 DNA: TGTGCCATCAGCCAAGCCATAACACCGGGACAGGCCTACGAGCAGTACTTC
J gene: TRBJ2-1; D gene: NA; V gene: TRBV14; clone size: NA; CDR3 protein: CASSAGWGEQFF; CDR3 DNA: TGTGCCAGCAGCGCCGGTTGGGGCGAGCAGTTCTTC
J gene: TRBJ1-2; D gene: NA; V gene: TRBV10-3; clone size: NA; CDR3 protein: CAISDQDGGYTF; CDR3 DNA: TGTGCCATCAGTGACCAGGACGGAGGCTACACCTTC
J gene: TRBJ2-3; D gene: TRBD1; V gene: TRBV29-1; clone size: NA; CDR3 protein: CSARGQGTDTQYF; CDR3 DNA: TGCAGCGCTCGCGGACAGGGCACAGATACGCAGTATTTT
J gene: TRBJ2-7; D gene: TRBD1; V gene: TRBV6-6; clone size: NA; CDR3 protein: CASSYIGQGAGEQYF; CDR3 DNA: TGTGCCAGCAGTTACATTGGACAGGGGGCTGGGGAGCAGTACTTC
J gene: TRBJ2-1; D gene: NA; V gene: TRBV6-5; clone size: NA; CDR3 protein: CASSASGPSYNEQFF; CDR3 DNA: TGTGCCAGCAGCGCGTCCGGTCCGTCGTACAATGAGCAGTTCTTC
J gene: TRBJ2-3; D gene: TRBD2; V gene: TRBV6-5; clone size: NA; CDR3 protein: CASSNSGGSTDTQYF; CDR3 DNA: TGTGCCAGCAGCAATAGCGGGGGAAGCACAGATACGCAGTATTTT
J gene: TRBJ1-1; D gene: NA; V gene: TRBV6-5; clone size: NA; CDR3 protein: CASSYPGPSFF; CDR3 DNA: TGTGCCAGCAGCTACCCCGGGCCCTCTTTCTTT
J gene: TRBJ1-4; D gene: TRBD1; V gene: TRBV5-5; clone size: NA; CDR3 protein: CASSFGDRGGNEKLFF; CDR3 DNA: TGTGCCAGCAGCTTTGGGGACAGGGGCGGTAATGAAAAACTGTTTTTT
J gene: TRBJ2-3; D gene: NA; V gene: TRBV5-8; clone size: NA; CDR3 protein: CASSFFRGPATQYF; CDR3 DNA: TGTGCCAGCAGCTTTTTCAGGGGCCCTGCTACGCAGTATTTT
J gene: TRBJ1-1; D gene: NA; V gene: TRBV23-1; clone size: NA; CDR3 protein: CASSQSESRQSAFF; CDR3 DNA: TGCGCCAGCAGTCAATCTGAGAGCAGGCAGTCAGCTTTCTTT
J gene: TRBJ1-2; D gene: TRBD1; V gene: TRBV29-1; clone size: NA; CDR3 protein: CSVLDRVGYTF; CDR3 DNA: TGCAGCGTTTTGGACAGGGTTGGCTACACCTTC
J gene: TRBJ2-7; D gene: TRBD1; V gene: TRBV10-3; clone size: NA; CDR3 protein: CAISNRGISYEQYF; CDR3 DNA: TGTGCCATCAGCAACAGGGGAATAAGTTACGAGCAGTACTTC
J gene: TRBJ1-1; D gene: NA; V gene: TRBV7-9; clone size: NA; CDR3 protein: CASSFSGATEAFF; CDR3 DNA: TGTGCCAGCAGCTTCTCAGGGGCCACTGAAGCTTTCTTT
J gene: TRBJ2-7; D gene: NA; V gene: TRBV5-6; clone size: NA; CDR3 protein: CASSALGFYEQYF; CDR3 DNA: TGTGCCAGCAGCGCCCTAGGGTTCTACGAGCAGTACTTC
J gene: TRBJ1-1; D gene: NA; V gene: TRBV11-2; clone size: once; CDR3 protein: CASSPRATEAFF; CDR3 DNA: TGTGCCAGCAGCCCGCGGGCGACTGAAGCTTTCTTT
J gene: TRBJ1-2; D gene: NA; V gene: TRBV27; clone size: once; CDR3 protein: CASSLFSRNDGYTF; CDR3 DNA: TGTGCCAGCAGTTTATTCTCCCGAAACGATGGCTACACCTTC
J gene: TRBJ2-7; D gene: TRBD1; V gene: TRBV7-9; clone size: NA; CDR3 protein: CASSPTGGQGDHEQYF; CDR3 DNA: TGTGCCAGCAGCCCCACAGGCGGCCAGGGGGACCACGAGCAGTACTTC
J gene: TRBJ1-5; D gene: NA; V gene: TRBV7-2; clone size: NA; CDR3 protein: CASSLVFLSAEPQHF; CDR3 DNA: TGTGCCAGCAGCTTAGTGTTTCTCTCAGCGGAGCCCCAGCATTTT
J gene: TRBJ1-2; D gene: NA; V gene: TRBV4-2; clone size: few; CDR3 protein: CASSQEAYGYTF; CDR3 DNA: TGTGCCAGCAGCCAAGAGGCCTATGGCTACACCTTC
J gene: TRBJ2-5; D gene: NA; V gene: TRBV5-1; clone size: NA; CDR3 protein: CASSLGPGGVTQYF; CDR3 DNA: TGCGCCAGCAGCTTGGGTCCGGGTGGTGTGACCCAGTACTTC
J gene: TRBJ1-5; D gene: NA; V gene: TRBV12-5; clone size: NA; CDR3 protein: CASGLSPRAGRGNQPQHF; CDR3 DNA: TGTGCTAGTGGTTTGAGCCCCCGGGCGGGCAGGGGCAATCAGCCCCAGCATTTT
J gene: TRBJ2-5; D gene: NA; V gene: TRBV6-1; clone size: NA; CDR3 protein: CASSEGGETQYF; CDR3 DNA: TGTGCCAGCAGTGAAGGCGGGGAGACCCAGTACTTC